This T cell receptor beta chain was observed in a study of blood T cell repertoires in COVID-19. In the original workflow: Amplification with reference gene primers provided the estimates of nucleated cell counts. Sequenced by immunoSEQ multiplex PCR; TCRdb stores in-frame clones only, minus some. The V and J calls and clone size come from that table; D and trimming were worked out from the DNA. The top ten hold approximately 6.8% of the sample, which has 220,000 or so clones, roughly 84% seen once. Participant ages covered about 18 to 89 years across 20 to 30 US areas. Recovery among Cohort 3 donors was established by two negative PCRs, clearance, or symptom resolution. This clone has a handful of counts. Germline V gene sequence: CDR1 SGHRS, CDR2 YFSETQ. The CDR3 contains 14 residues. Trimming left V 2 bases short and J 3 bases short, with 12 bases between.

The V call is TRBV5-1, the J call TRBJ2-7; D ambiguous. The sequence came from a woman aged 40-49 years who had recovered from COVID-19. Source material: PBMCs or T cells enriched from blood (not recorded which). CDR3 nucleotides: TGCGCCAGCAGCTTACCGGGTTCAAACTACGAGCAGTACTTC. Translated: CASSLPGSNYEQYF.